The 15 T cell receptor beta chains presented below share a single source sample, sequenced in a study of T cell responses to AZD1222 COVID-19 vaccine. Method: immunoSEQ multiplex PCR; TCRdb's copy keeps in-frame clones and lacks some. The data contain more than 110,000 clones, roughly nine tenths of them singletons. The specimen was peripheral blood, collected on day 0 of AZD1222 vaccination. Source of these receptors: an adult in good health.

The chain couples TRBV5-1 to TRBJ2-3; no definite D call. The CDR3 length is 13 residues. Germline V CDR1 and CDR2: SGHRS, YFSETQ. The germline V and J ends were trimmed by 0 bases and 4 bases, with 6 bases remaining between them. The CDR3 nucleotides read TGCGCCAGCAGCTTGGAAGGCTCAGATACGCAGTATTTT. It codes for CASSLEGSDTQYF.

V and J are TRBV6-5 and TRBJ1-1; possible D gene TRBD1, 5 bases. This CDR3 is 14 amino acids long. Germline lookup yields CDR1 MNHEY and CDR2 SVGAGI. Deletions cut 4 bases from V and 0 bases from J, with 9 bases between. CDR3 coding DNA: TGTGCCAGCAGTTGGGGGAATTTGAACACTGAAGCTTTCTTT. It encodes CASSWGNLNTEAFF.

The chain combines TRBV3-1 (or the pseudogene TRBV3-2) with TRBJ2-1, with 9 bases aligning to TRBD2. The junction had 4 bases not matched to a gene; V was cut back by 1 base and J by 0 bases. This CDR3 has 17 residues. Germline assignment: CDR1 LGHDT and CDR2 YNNKEL (reference sequence). The DNA for the CDR3 is TGTGCCAGCAGCCAAGCGTTGCGGGGGGGCTCCTACAATGAGCAGTTCTTC. This translates into CASSQALRGGSYNEQFF.

The chain has TRBV6-2 or TRBV6-3 and TRBJ1-2, with TRBD1 identical over 11 bases. Germline V CDR1 and CDR2: MNHEY, SVGEGT. After removal of 5 bases from V and 6 bases from J, the junction contained 8 bases not matched to a gene. The CDR3 length is 15 residues. The CDR3 bases are TGTGCCAGCAGTAATCAGGACAGGGGGCGCGATGGCTACACCTTC. Translated, it gives CASSNQDRGRDGYTF.

Notes on this clone: One end of the junction does not line up with germline, which may come from a read error. This chain uses TRBV2 with TRBJ2-1, with 8 bases that match TRBD2. Per germline, CDR1 SNHLY and CDR2 FYNNEI. The CDR3 extends over 14 amino acids. This CDR3 reads CASSQAGAVNEQFF. Here the CDR3 DNA reads TGTGCCAGCAGTCAAGCGGGAGCGGTTAATGAGCAGTTCTTC.

The chain combines TRBV7-3 with TRBJ1-3; 7 nucleotides line up with TRBD1. CDR1 is SGHTA and CDR2 is FQGTGA in the germline V gene. The CDR3 loop spans 13 amino acids. After removal of 5 bases from V and 4 bases from J, the junction contained 2 bases not matched to a gene. CDR3 nucleotide sequence: TGTGCCAGCAGCCCGGACAGGGGAAACACCATATATTTT. This translates into CASSPDRGNTIYF.

The chain is built from TRBV7-7 and TRBJ2-6; D is unclear. The length of the CDR3 is 15 residues. Trimming removed 10 bases from V and 1 base from J, with 14 bases in between. Per the germline V gene, CDR1 is SSHAT and CDR2 is FNYEAQ (reference sequence). The CDR3 DNA follows: TGTGCCACCGGCACACAGAGATCTGGGGCCAACGTCCTGACTTTC. Protein sequence: CATGTQRSGANVLTF.

The rearrangement links TRBV7-2 to TRBJ2-3; the match to TRBD1 covers 7 bases. V shed 5 bases and J 6 bases; nucleotides not matched to a gene: 5. The length of the CDR3 is 13 residues. Looked up from germline, CDR1 is SGHTA and CDR2 is FQGNSA. CDR3 sequence (DNA): TGTGCCAGCAGCGAAGGGACAGCCGATACGCAGTATTTT. Translating it yields CASSEGTADTQYF.

The chain is built from TRBV9 and TRBJ2-5; tentatively, D is TRBD1 or TRBD2 (6 bases each). Trimming cost V 0 bases and J 5 bases, with 11 bases left between them. Germline V CDR1 and CDR2: SGDLS, YYNGEE. The CDR3 is made up of 14 amino acids. The chain's CDR3 is CASSVVGGQETQYF. The CDR3 nucleotides read TGTGCCAGCAGCGTAGTAGGGGGGCAGGAGACCCAGTACTTC. The full variable domain, completed using reference TRBV9 and TRBJ2-5, is DSGVTQTPKHLITATGQRVTLRCSPRSGDLSVYWYQQSLDQGLQFLIQYYNGEERAKGNILERFSAQQFPDLHSELNLSSLELGDSALYFCASSVVGGQETQYFGPGTRLLVL.

The chain employs TRBV19 and TRBJ1-1, with unresolved D. Trimming removed 1 base from V and 3 bases from J, with 12 bases in between. The germline V gene encodes CDR1 LNHDA and CDR2 SQIVND (reference sequence). The CDR3 extends over 15 amino acids. This CDR3 reads CASSIGPGTDTEAFF. The CDR3 bases are TGTGCCAGTAGTATAGGTCCGGGAACTGACACTGAAGCTTTCTTT.

Only one count was recorded for this clone. The chain couples TRBV15 to TRBJ1-1; the D is unclear. CDR3 size: 15 residues. Germline CDR1 reads LNHNV; CDR2 reads YYDKDF (reference sequence). V was clipped by 6 bases and J by 4 bases, with 18 bases between them. The CDR3 loop is CATRRTLSWFTEAFF. CDR3 DNA: TGTGCCACCAGGAGGACTCTTAGTTGGTTCACTGAAGCTTTCTTT.

In its sample, this clone was seen once. The chain recombines TRBV4-2 with TRBJ1-1; TRBD1 might be the D (5 bases). V was clipped by 0 bases and J by 0 bases, with 14 bases between them. The CDR3 spans 17 residues. The germline V gene has CDR1 LGHNA and CDR2 YNFKEQ. Written as DNA, the CDR3 is TGTGCCAGCAGCCAAGAAGGGGCCGGGGACCTGAACACTGAAGCTTTCTTT. Its translation: CASSQEGAGDLNTEAFF.

V usage is TRBV4-1 and J usage is TRBJ2-3, with 7 bases lining up with TRBD2. Germline-derived CDR1 and CDR2 are MGHRA and YSYEKL. This CDR3 has 15 amino acids. V dropped 3 bases and J dropped 3; count of bases not matched to a gene: 6. The chain's CDR3 is CASSQGGIVTDTQYF. The CDR3 bases are TGCGCCAGCAGCCAGGGAGGGATCGTGACAGATACGCAGTATTTT.

V gene TRBV7-8 combines with J gene TRBJ1-1, with D maybe TRBD1 (5 bases). The germline CDR1 and CDR2 sequences are SGHVS and FQNEAQ. V lost 4 bases to trimming and J lost 4 bases, with 13 bases between them. The CDR3 length is 14 residues. CDR3 sequence: CASSWAGKGTEAFF. The CDR3 bases are TGTGCCAGCAGCTGGGCAGGGAAGGGCACTGAAGCTTTCTTT.

The chain has TRBV3-1 (or the pseudogene TRBV3-2) and TRBJ2-7; TRBD1 or TRBD2 may be the D gene (5 bases each). CDR3 size: 15 residues. Germline-derived CDR1 and CDR2 are LGHDT and YNNKEL (reference sequence). Trimming cost V 4 bases and J 3 bases, with 16 bases left between them. CDR3 region: CASSPRRRGDYEQYF. CDR3 sequence (DNA): TGTGCCAGCAGCCCTCGTCGCCGAGGGGACTACGAGCAGTACTTC.